The following is a T cell receptor (beta chain) sequence with its context. The sample belongs to a study of T-cell reconstitution after alpha-beta-depleted transplantation in children. V shed 1 base and J 2 bases; nucleotides not matched to a gene: 1. Germline CDR1 SGHRS, CDR2 YFSETQ. The CDR3 has 15 residues. Construction of the TCRbeta library involved unique molecular identifiers. TCRdb reanalysed the PCR reads using MiXCR and keeps one entry per CDR3 protein. The table records 420,000 or so distinct CDR3 sequences, 11% of them present only once. This TCR was sampled from a human donor who donated a stem cell graft to a child with acute myeloid leukemia. The genes are TRBV5-1 and TRBJ2-1, with 9 nucleotides matching TRBD1. The sample in question was PBMCs from the stem cell graft donor, obtained from the stem cell graft. The CDR3 protein is CASSLNRGPYNEQFF. Written as DNA, the CDR3 is TGCGCCAGCAGCTTGAACAGGGGGCCCTACAATGAGCAGTTCTTC.